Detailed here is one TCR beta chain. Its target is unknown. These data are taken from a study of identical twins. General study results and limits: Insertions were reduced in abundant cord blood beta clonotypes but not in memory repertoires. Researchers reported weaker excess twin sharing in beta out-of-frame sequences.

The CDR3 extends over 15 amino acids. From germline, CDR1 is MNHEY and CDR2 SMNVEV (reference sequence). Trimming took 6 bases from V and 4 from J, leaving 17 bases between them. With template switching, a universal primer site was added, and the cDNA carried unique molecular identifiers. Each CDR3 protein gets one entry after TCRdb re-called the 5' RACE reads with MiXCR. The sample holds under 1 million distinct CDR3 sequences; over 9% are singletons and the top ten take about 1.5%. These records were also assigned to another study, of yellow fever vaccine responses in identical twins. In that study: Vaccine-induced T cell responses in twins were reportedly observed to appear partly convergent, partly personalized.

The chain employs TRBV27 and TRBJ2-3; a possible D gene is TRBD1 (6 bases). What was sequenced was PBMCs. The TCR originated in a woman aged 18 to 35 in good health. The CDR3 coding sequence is TGTGCCAGCAGGTTTAGGCCCGCAGGGGCAGATACGCAGTATTTT. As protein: CASRFRPAGADTQYF.